The 32 T cell receptor beta chains listed next were all sequenced from one sample in a study of vaccination effects on CD4 cells after COVID-19. Antigen-specific CD4+ T cells were expanded with viral peptide pools in the ViraFEST assay before sequencing. CD4+ T cells were isolated after less than 13 days of culture. The repertoire was sequenced with immunoSEQ multiplex PCR; TCRdb's copy has only in-frame clones and lacks some. The sample contains around 30,000 clones, roughly 63% of which appear only once. These receptors' targets are unknown. The source was CD4+ T cells from PBMCs cultured with HCoV-229E spike peptides, collected before COVID-19 vaccination. These receptors were taken from a human donor who received a COVID-19 vaccine.

The V gene is TRBV7-2, the J gene TRBJ2-7; 7 bases align to TRBD2. Germline CDR1 reads SGHTA; CDR2 reads FQGNSA. CDR3 length: 16 residues. V dropped 4 bases and J dropped 7; count of bases not matched to a gene: 16. This CDR3 is CASSSRLGGGFGEQYF. The CDR3 DNA reads TGTGCCAGCAGCTCCCGGCTGGGCGGGGGTTTTGGGGAGCAGTACTTC.

The gene calls are TRBV25-1 and TRBJ2-5; perhaps TRBD1 as D (5 bases). Germline CDR1 is MGHDK and CDR2 is SYGVNS. The CDR3 is 15 residues long. Trimming removed 0 bases from V and 3 bases from J, with 11 bases in between. CDR3 loop: CASSEYGAWKETQYF. The CDR3 bases are TGTGCCAGCAGTGAATATGGGGCATGGAAAGAGACCCAGTACTTC.

The chain joins TRBV3-1 (or the pseudogene TRBV3-2) to TRBJ2-3; 9 bases are shared with TRBD2. The CDR3 extends over 16 amino acids. After removal of 4 bases from V and 6 bases from J, the junction contained 11 bases not matched to a gene. Germline V CDR1 and CDR2: LGHDT, YNNKEL (reference sequence). The CDR3 nucleotides are TGTGCCAGCAGCCCCGGGACTAGCTTTGGTACGGATACGCAGTATTTT. Amino acids: CASSPGTSFGTDTQYF.

The genes are TRBV20-1 and TRBJ1-3; D is unclear. Trimming shortened V by 3 bases and J by 1 base, and 7 bases separated the two germline ends. The CDR3 totals 13 residues. Germline values: CDR1 DFQATT, CDR2 SNEGSKA (reference sequence). As DNA, the CDR3 is TGCAGTGCTAGTAGTTTTTCTGGAAACACCATATATTTT. Protein: CSASSFSGNTIYF.

The chain carries TRBV20-1 and TRBJ1-2, with a weak D call TRBD1 (6 bases). CDR3 size: 13 residues. From germline, CDR1 is DFQATT and CDR2 SNEGSKA (reference sequence). V dropped 3 bases and J dropped 6 bases, with 14 bases sitting between them. CDR3 bases: TGCAGTGCTAGTCTAGCTCAGGGGAATGGCTACACCTTC. Residues: CSASLAQGNGYTF.

V and J are TRBV5-1 and TRBJ2-1, with 9 nucleotides matching TRBD2. Germline CDR1 reads SGHRS; CDR2 reads YFSETQ. The CDR3 runs 15 residues. V lost 0 bases to trimming and J lost 8 bases; unmatched junction nucleotides: 6. The CDR3 sequence: CASSLGAGGPHEQFF. Written as DNA, the CDR3 is TGCGCCAGCAGCTTGGGGGCGGGAGGGCCGCATGAGCAGTTCTTC.

The rearrangement uses TRBV28 and TRBJ2-5; 10 positions match TRBD2. CDR1 and CDR2 from the germline V gene are MDHEN and SYDVKM. The CDR3 sequence is 17 residues long. The V and J ends lost 3 bases and 2 bases, in that order; junction bases with no gene match: 9. In DNA, the CDR3 is TGTGCCAGCAGTTTGGTCCCGACTAGCGGGTCGCAAGAGACCCAGTACTTC. This encodes CASSLVPTSGSQETQYF.

J is TRBJ2-7 and V is TRBV10-3, with D possibly called TRBD1 or TRBD2 (6 bases each). Germline V CDR1 and CDR2: ENHRY, SYGVKD. The CDR3 contains 14 residues. Trimming took off 6 bases at V and 2 bases at J, with 14 bases between the two ends. The CDR3 region is CAISGGQLTYEQYF. In DNA form, the CDR3 reads TGTGCCATCAGCGGGGGCCAGTTAACCTACGAGCAGTACTTC.

The V gene is TRBV21-1, the J gene TRBJ2-7; TRBD2, the D gene given by the table, was not confirmed from the DNA. TRBV21-1 is an annotated pseudogene. The CDR3 is made up of 14 amino acids. The chain's CDR3 is CASSRTSGQGEQYF. Here the CDR3 DNA reads TGTGCCAGCAGTCGGACTAGCGGGCAGGGAGAGCAGTACTTC.

This clone was counted only a few times. The rearrangement links TRBV4-1 to TRBJ2-3; no definite D call. Per the germline V gene, CDR1 is MGHRA and CDR2 is YSYEKL. V lost 4 bases, J lost 2 bases, and 16 bases lay in between. This CDR3 region has 16 residues. The CDR3 is CASSPIGLEPTDTQYF. CDR3 sequence (DNA): TGCGCCAGCAGCCCAATTGGGCTAGAACCCACAGATACGCAGTATTTT.

The chain combines TRBV6-4 with TRBJ1-2; D is uncertain. Germline assignment: CDR1 MRHNA and CDR2 SNTAGT. V lost 9 bases and J lost 5, with 13 bases in between. The CDR3 is 12 amino acids. The DNA of the CDR3 is TGTGCCAGAGTGGACGGGCTATATGGCTACACCTTC. It is translated as CARVDGLYGYTF.

The chain couples TRBV6-2 or TRBV6-3 to TRBJ2-5; 8 nucleotides match TRBD1. Trimming took 6 bases from V and 5 from J; bases not matched to a gene: 2. CDR3 length equals 12 residues. Per germline, CDR1 MNHEY and CDR2 SVGEGT. The CDR3 spells CASSQGAETQYF. The CDR3 bases are TGTGCCAGCAGCCAGGGGGCGGAGACCCAGTACTTC.

The V call is TRBV6-5, the J call TRBJ2-7; D is perhaps TRBD2 (5 bases). Between the trimmed V and J ends, which lost 6 bases and 5 bases, there was a span of 17 bases. The germline V gene has CDR1 MNHEY and CDR2 SVGAGI. The CDR3 is made up of 14 amino acids. The CDR3 sequence: CASSLGSFVDEQYF. Here the CDR3 DNA reads TGTGCCAGCAGCCTGGGGAGTTTCGTCGACGAGCAGTACTTC.

CDR3 protein: CATERRGVYGYTF. CDR3 bases: TGTGCCACCGAAAGGCGAGGGGTCTATGGCTACACCTTC. The rearrangement uses TRBV15 and TRBJ1-2, with D perhaps TRBD1 (5 bases). CDR3 length equals 13 residues. Between the trimmed V and J ends, which lost 8 bases and 4 bases, there was a span of 14 bases. Germline CDR1 and CDR2: LNHNV and YYDKDF (reference sequence). Full variable domain (remainder filled in from reference TRBV15 and TRBJ1-2): DAMVIQNPRYQVTQFGKPVTLSCSQTLNHNVMYWYQQKSSQAPKLLFHYYDKDFNNEADTPDNFQSRRPNTSFCFLDIRSPGLGDTAMYLCATERRGVYGYTFGSGTRLTVV.

The count of this clone is one. The chain recombines TRBV7-2 with TRBJ2-7; no firm D call. The CDR3 is 14 amino acids. The V gene's germline CDR1 is SGHTA and CDR2 FQGNSA. The V gene lost 5 bases and the J gene lost 5 bases, with 16 bases spanning the gap. CDR3 loop: CASSPGLEDHEQYF. The CDR3 bases are TGTGCCAGCAGCCCGGGCCTTGAGGACCACGAGCAGTACTTC.

The genes are TRBV2 and TRBJ1-4, with 9 positions matching TRBD1. CDR1 SNHLY and CDR2 FYNNEI come from the germline V gene. V was clipped by 3 bases and J by 3 bases; unmatched bases: 2. CDR3 size: 15 residues. Here the CDR3 DNA reads TGTGCCAGCAGTGAGGGACAGGGACCTAATGAAAAACTGTTTTTT. It translates to CASSEGQGPNEKLFF.

This clone was seen a single time. This chain uses TRBV2 with TRBJ1-2, with TRBD1 as a possible D gene (6 bases). Germline lookup yields CDR1 SNHLY and CDR2 FYNNEI. The CDR3 length is 14 residues. V lost 0 bases and J lost 6, with 11 bases in between. CDR3 DNA: TGTGCCAGCAGTGAAGCGCGGGCAGGGGATGGCTACACCTTC. It is translated as CASSEARAGDGYTF.

The V call is TRBV6-5, the J call TRBJ1-2, with a possible D match to TRBD1 (5 bases). Germline V gene sequence: CDR1 MNHEY, CDR2 SVGAGI. V shed 7 bases and J shed 12 bases, with 18 bases lying between them. CDR3 length: 12 residues. CDR3 nucleotide sequence: TGTGCCAGCACCCCCGGGGCAGAGCCCAACACCTTC. Protein: CASTPGAEPNTF.

The rearrangement links TRBV4-1 to TRBJ2-5, with D tentatively TRBD1 (5 bases). Trimming stripped 0 bases from V and 5 bases from J, with 13 bases between. This CDR3 has 15 amino acids. Germline assignment: CDR1 MGHRA and CDR2 YSYEKL. The CDR3 loop reads CASSQDGARGETQYF. CDR3 sequence (DNA): TGCGCCAGCAGCCAAGATGGGGCTAGGGGTGAGACCCAGTACTTC.

This clone appeared a few times. This chain connects TRBV28 to TRBJ2-1; weak D call: TRBD1 (6 bases). Germline V gives CDR1 MDHEN, CDR2 SYDVKM. The CDR3 extends over 19 amino acids. V shed 6 bases and J shed 3 bases, with 27 bases lying between them. The CDR3 nucleotides read TGTGCCAGCAGCCATCGTCCAGGGGTTCGGGGAACATACTACAATGAGCAGTTCTTC. Amino acid sequence: CASSHRPGVRGTYYNEQFF.

The rearrangement joins TRBV3-1 (or the pseudogene TRBV3-2) to TRBJ2-5, with 9 bases fitting TRBD1. The CDR3 runs to 16 residues. CDR1 and CDR2 (germline): LGHDT, YNNKEL (reference sequence). V lost 6 bases to trimming and J lost 0 bases; unmatched junction nucleotides: 8. The CDR3 nucleotides read TGTGCCAGCAGTCGGACAGGGGCGGGAAACCAAGAGACCCAGTACTTC. Its protein is CASSRTGAGNQETQYF.

The chain carries TRBV7-9 and TRBJ2-1, with TRBD2 matching 12 bases. V shed 1 base, J shed 8 bases, and the junction held 12 bases outside the gene matches. The CDR3 is 18 amino acids. Per the germline V gene, CDR1 is SEHNR and CDR2 is FQNEAQ (reference sequence). CDR3 nucleotide sequence: TGTGCCAGCAGCTTAGTTGAATGGACTAGCGGGGCGAGCTATGAGCAGTTCTTC. This codes for CASSLVEWTSGASYEQFF.

Concerning this clone: The germline gene is not matched at one end of the junction; a read error may be the cause. The V gene is TRBV7-7, the J gene TRBJ2-5, with 7 bases lining up with TRBD1. The length of the CDR3 is 15 residues. Germline-derived CDR1 and CDR2 are SSHAT and FNYEAQ (reference sequence). DNA of the CDR3: TGTGCTAGCAGCCATACAGGGGAACCTTTCGGGACCCAGTACTTC. This encodes CASSHTGEPFGTQYF.

The chain recombines TRBV4-1 with TRBJ2-1; D not resolved. V was shortened by 3 bases and J by 2 bases, with 17 bases between the two germline ends. The CDR3 has 17 residues. Germline assignment: CDR1 MGHRA and CDR2 YSYEKL. Here the CDR3 DNA reads TGCGCCAGCAGCCAGGCTCCAACTAAAAGGGCCTACAATGAGCAGTTCTTC. Its protein product is CASSQAPTKRAYNEQFF.

The table lists this clone with a few counts. The gene calls are TRBV11-2 and TRBJ1-2; weak D call: TRBD1 (6 bases). Germline V lookup: CDR1 SGHAT, CDR2 FQNNGV. V was shortened by 3 bases and J by 2 bases, with 7 bases between the two germline ends. This CDR3 has 13 residues. Here the CDR3 DNA reads TGTGCCAGCAGCTTTACAGGGAACTATGGCTACACCTTC. Residues: CASSFTGNYGYTF. Combining the CDR3 with reference TRBV11-2 and TRBJ1-2 gives the whole variable domain EAGVAQSPRYKIIEKRQSVAFWCNPISGHATLYWYQQILGQGPKLLIQFQNNGVVDDSQLPKDRFSAERLKGVDSTLKIQPAKLEDSAVYLCASSFTGNYGYTFGSGTRLTVV.

The chain is built from TRBV7-8 and TRBJ1-3; D uncertain. The CDR3 covers 14 residues. Germline loops: CDR1 SGHVS, CDR2 FQNEAQ. V dropped 3 bases and J dropped 6 bases, with 12 bases sitting between them. The CDR3 DNA reads as TGTGCCAGCAGCTTTGGTCTGGTGGAAAACACCATATATTTT. Protein product: CASSFGLVENTIYF.

A few counts support this clone. The sample carries other DNA sequences with the same CDR3. V is TRBV2 and J is TRBJ2-1; the match to TRBD2 covers 9 bases. Germline CDR1 is SNHLY and CDR2 is FYNNEI. This CDR3 is built from 14 residues. V trimming: 5 bases; J trimming: 4 bases; junction bases outside the gene matches: 3. DNA for the CDR3: TGTGCCAGCAGTCGGCTAGCGGGGTACAATGAGCAGTTCTTC. This sequence encodes CASSRLAGYNEQFF.

This clone was recorded once. This chain joins TRBV19 and TRBJ2-3; D is tentatively TRBD1 or TRBD2 (5 bases each). This CDR3 has 13 residues. V lost 6 bases and J lost 1, with 8 bases in between. Germline lookup yields CDR1 LNHDA and CDR2 SQIVND (reference sequence). The CDR3 region is CASRRDGTDTQYF. In nucleotides, the CDR3 is TGTGCCAGTAGACGGGACGGCACAGATACGCAGTATTTT.

This clone was observed once. The chain has TRBV28 and TRBJ2-1, with 7 bases fitting TRBD2. CDR1 and CDR2 from the germline V gene are MDHEN and SYDVKM. The ends lost 3 bases at V and 0 bases at J; junction bases unmatched: 11. The CDR3 length is 18 residues. For the CDR3, the DNA is TGTGCCAGCAGTTTCTGGCTAGCGGATAAGAGCTCCTACAATGAGCAGTTCTTC. Translated: CASSFWLADKSSYNEQFF.

This clone has a handful of counts. V gene TRBV5-1 combines with J gene TRBJ1-1; D unresolved. There are 13 residues in the CDR3. The V and J ends lost 1 base and 8 bases respectively, with 12 bases between them. Germline V gene lookup returns CDR1 SGHRS and CDR2 YFSETQ. The DNA for the CDR3 is TGCGCCAGCAGCTTGACCCGCAGATCAGAAGCTTTCTTT. Protein product: CASSLTRRSEAFF.

The J gene is TRBJ1-2, the V gene TRBV7-2; D call uncertain. Trimming left V 4 bases short and J 4 bases short, with 13 bases between. The CDR3 is 14 amino acids. Germline V gene lookup returns CDR1 SGHTA and CDR2 FQGNSA. The CDR3 reads CASSSGHISYGYTF. The CDR3 DNA reads as TGTGCCAGCAGCTCGGGTCATATTTCCTATGGCTACACCTTC. Full variable domain (outside the CDR3, taken from reference TRBV7-2 and TRBJ1-2): GAGVSQSPSNKVTEKGKDVELRCDPISGHTALYWYRQSLGQGLEFLIYFQGNSAPDKSGLPSDRFSAERTGGSVSTLTIQRTQQEDSAVYLCASSSGHISYGYTFGSGTRLTVV.

V usage is TRBV5-6 and J usage is TRBJ1-1, with 8 bases lining up with TRBD1. This CDR3 spans 17 amino acids. J was trimmed by 7 bases and V by 3 bases; bases with no gene match: 17. Germline loops: CDR1 SGHDT, CDR2 YYEEEE. DNA for the CDR3: TGTGCCAGCAGCTCCCGACAGGGGCGAATCCGGAGCGGTGAAGCTTTCTTT. This gives the protein CASSSRQGRIRSGEAFF.